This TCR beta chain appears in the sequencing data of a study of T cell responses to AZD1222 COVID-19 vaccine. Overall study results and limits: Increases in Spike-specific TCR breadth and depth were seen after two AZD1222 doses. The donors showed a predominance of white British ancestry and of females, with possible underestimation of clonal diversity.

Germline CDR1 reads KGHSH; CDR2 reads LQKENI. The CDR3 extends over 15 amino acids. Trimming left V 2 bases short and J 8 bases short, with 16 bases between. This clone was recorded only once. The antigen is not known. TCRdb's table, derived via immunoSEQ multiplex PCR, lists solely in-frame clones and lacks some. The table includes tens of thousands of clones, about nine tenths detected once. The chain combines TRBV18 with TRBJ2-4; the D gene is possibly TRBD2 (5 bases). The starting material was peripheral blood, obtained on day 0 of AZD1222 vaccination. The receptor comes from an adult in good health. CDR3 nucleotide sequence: TGTGCCAGCTCACCAGACCGGGAAAGGATATACATTCAGTACTTC. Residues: CASSPDRERIYIQYF.